This TCR beta chain stems from a study of cytomegalovirus exposure and HLA in healthy donors. General study points: Associated with cytomegalovirus, according to the listing, were 150 to 200 TCR beta chains. Across donors, most TCRs were seen rarely, yet some public ones were widespread.

Amplification used 60 Vbeta primers and 13 Jbeta primers. Libraries were prepared by immunoSEQ multiplex PCR; TCRdb keeps only in-frame clonotypes and omits some of them. The sample includes about 200,000 clones, about 86% of them seen just once. CDR1 is MDHEN, CDR2 SYDVKM, per germline. The junction had 11 bases not matched to a gene; V was cut back by 6 bases and J by 3 bases. The CDR3 is 17 amino acids. As regards this clone: Its antigen is not known.

The TCR was taken from a woman in her 30s in good health and CMV-seronegative. This chain uses TRBV28 with TRBJ2-3, with TRBD2 identical over 11 bases. What was sequenced was PBMCs. DNA of the CDR3: TGTGCCAGCAGCTGGGGTAGCGGGAGGGCTGGAACAGATACGCAGTATTTT. As protein: CASSWGSGRAGTDTQYF.